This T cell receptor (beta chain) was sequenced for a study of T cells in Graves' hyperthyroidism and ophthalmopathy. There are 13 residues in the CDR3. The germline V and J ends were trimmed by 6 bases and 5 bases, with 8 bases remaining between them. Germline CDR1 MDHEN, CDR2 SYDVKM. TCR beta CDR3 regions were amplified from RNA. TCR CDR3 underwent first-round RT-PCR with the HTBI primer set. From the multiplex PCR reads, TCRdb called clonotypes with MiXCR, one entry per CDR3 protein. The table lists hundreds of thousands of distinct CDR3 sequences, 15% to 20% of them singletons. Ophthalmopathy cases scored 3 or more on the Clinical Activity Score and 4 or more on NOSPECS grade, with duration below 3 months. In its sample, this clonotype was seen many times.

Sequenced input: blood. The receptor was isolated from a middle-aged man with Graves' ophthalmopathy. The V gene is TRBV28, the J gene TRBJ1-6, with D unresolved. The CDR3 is CASRGTNNSPLHF. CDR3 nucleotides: TGTGCCAGCAGGGGAACGAATAATTCACCCCTCCACTTT.